This TCR beta chain was captured in a study of HIV-infected patients and healthy controls. J was trimmed by 8 bases and V by 2 bases; bases with no gene match: 1. From germline, CDR1 is MDHEN and CDR2 SYDVKM. The CDR3 contains 12 residues. TCRdb reprocessed the 5' RACE reads via MiXCR and lists one record per CDR3 protein. The profile shows around 18,000 distinct CDR3 sequences, 16% of them singletons. This clonotype is termed medium-sized (0.01 to 0.1%). The sequence was obtained from a human donor in good health. Sequenced: CD8+ T cells from blood. This chain connects TRBV28 to TRBJ1-1; the match to TRBD1 covers 8 bases. The DNA of the CDR3 is TGTGCCAGCAGTTTAGGGGACAGGGAAGCTTTCTTT. Amino acid sequence: CASSLGDREAFF.